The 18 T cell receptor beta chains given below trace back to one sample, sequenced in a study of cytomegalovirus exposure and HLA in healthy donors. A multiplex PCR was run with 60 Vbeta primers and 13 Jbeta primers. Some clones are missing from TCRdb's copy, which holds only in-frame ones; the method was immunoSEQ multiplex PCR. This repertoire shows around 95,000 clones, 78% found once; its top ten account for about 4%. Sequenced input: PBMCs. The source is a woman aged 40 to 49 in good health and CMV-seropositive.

The CDR3, as DNA: TGTGCCAGCTCACCTCGACGGGAGGATGGCTACACCTTC. Translated: CASSPRREDGYTF. The chain combines TRBV18 with TRBJ1-2; D gene unclear. The germline V and J ends were trimmed by 3 bases and 6 bases, with 11 bases remaining between them. Germline V gives CDR1 KGHSH, CDR2 LQKENI. The CDR3 is 13 amino acids.

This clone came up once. The chain's CDR3 is CASSLRGNSNQPQHF. As DNA, the CDR3 is TGTGCCAGCAGCTTGAGGGGCAATAGCAATCAGCCCCAGCATTTT. V and J are TRBV5-5 and TRBJ1-5, with a possible D match to TRBD1 (5 bases). CDR3 length equals 15 residues. V dropped 1 base and J dropped 0 bases, with 8 bases sitting between them. CDR1 and CDR2 from the germline V gene are SGHKS and YYEKEE (reference sequence).

CDR3 amino acids: CASTRGPGQETCIQYF. CDR3 DNA sequence: TGCGCCAGCACCAGGGGTCCGGGACAGGAGACGTGCATTCAGTACTTC. J is TRBJ2-4 and V is TRBV5-1; 8 bases agree with TRBD1. After removal of 6 bases from V and 9 bases from J, the junction contained 17 bases not matched to a gene. The CDR3 extends over 16 amino acids. The V gene's germline CDR1 is SGHRS and CDR2 YFSETQ.

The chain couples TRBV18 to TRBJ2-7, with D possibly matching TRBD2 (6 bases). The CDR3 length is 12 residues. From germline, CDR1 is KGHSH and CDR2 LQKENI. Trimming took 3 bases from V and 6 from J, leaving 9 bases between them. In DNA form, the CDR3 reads TGTGCCAGCTCACCGCTTAGCGGCGAGCAGTACTTC. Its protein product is CASSPLSGEQYF.

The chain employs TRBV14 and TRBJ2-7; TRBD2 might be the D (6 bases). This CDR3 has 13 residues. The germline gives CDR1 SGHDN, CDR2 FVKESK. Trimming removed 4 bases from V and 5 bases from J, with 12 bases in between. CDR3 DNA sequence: TGTGCCAGCAGCCCCGGGACTTCTAACGAGCAGTACTTC. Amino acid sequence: CASSPGTSNEQYF.

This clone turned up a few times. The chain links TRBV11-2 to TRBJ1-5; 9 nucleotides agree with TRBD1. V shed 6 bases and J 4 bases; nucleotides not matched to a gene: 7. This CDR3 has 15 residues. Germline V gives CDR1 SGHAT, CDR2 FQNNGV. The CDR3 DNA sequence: TGTGCCAGCAGTTCGACAGGGGGAGGGAATCAGCCCCAGCATTTT. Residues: CASSSTGGGNQPQHF.

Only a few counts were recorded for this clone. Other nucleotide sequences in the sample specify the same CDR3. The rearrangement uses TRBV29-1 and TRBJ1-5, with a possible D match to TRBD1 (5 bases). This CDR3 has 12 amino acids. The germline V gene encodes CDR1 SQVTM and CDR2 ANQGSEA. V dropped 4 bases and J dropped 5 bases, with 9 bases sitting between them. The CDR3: CSVGGGDQPQHF. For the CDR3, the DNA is TGCAGCGTTGGGGGGGGAGATCAGCCCCAGCATTTT.

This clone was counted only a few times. DNA of the CDR3: TGTGCCAGCAGTTACTCTTTTTCTCCAGGGGACACTGAAGCTTTCTTT. Translated: CASSYSFSPGDTEAFF. This chain connects TRBV6-6 to TRBJ1-1, with D possibly being TRBD1 (6 bases). The CDR3 covers 16 residues. Germline V gene lookup returns CDR1 MNHNY and CDR2 SVGAGI (reference sequence). V was pared by 0 bases and J by 3 bases, with 14 bases between.

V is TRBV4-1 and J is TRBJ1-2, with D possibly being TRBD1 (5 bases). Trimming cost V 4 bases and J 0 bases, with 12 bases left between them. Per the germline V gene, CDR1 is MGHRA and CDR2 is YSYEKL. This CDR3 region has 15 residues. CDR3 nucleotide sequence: TGCGCCAGCAGCCCTCTACAGGATTCTAACTATGGCTACACCTTC. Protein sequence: CASSPLQDSNYGYTF.

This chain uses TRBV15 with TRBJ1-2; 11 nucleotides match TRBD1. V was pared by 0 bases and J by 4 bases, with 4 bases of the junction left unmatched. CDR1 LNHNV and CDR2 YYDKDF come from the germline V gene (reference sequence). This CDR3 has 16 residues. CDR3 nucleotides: TGTGCCACCAGCAGAGAAAGGACAGGGGGCGCCTATGGCTACACCTTC. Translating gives CATSRERTGGAYGYTF.

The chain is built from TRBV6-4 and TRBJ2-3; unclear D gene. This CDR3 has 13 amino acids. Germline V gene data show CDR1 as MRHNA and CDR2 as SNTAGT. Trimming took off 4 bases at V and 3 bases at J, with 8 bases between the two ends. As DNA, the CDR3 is TGTGCCAGCAGTGGGAAGACTACAGATACGCAGTATTTT. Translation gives CASSGKTTDTQYF.

CDR3 protein: CASSPFRGLEETQYF. In DNA, the CDR3 is TGCGCCAGCAGCCCCTTCAGGGGGCTGGAAGAGACCCAGTACTTC. The chain uses TRBV5-1 and TRBJ2-5; 8 positions agree with TRBD1. The V and J ends lost 4 bases and 3 bases, in that order; junction bases with no gene match: 8. Germline CDR1 SGHRS, CDR2 YFSETQ. The CDR3 is made up of 15 amino acids. Full variable domain (missing parts from reference TRBV5-1 and TRBJ2-5): KAGVTQTPRYLIKTRGQQVTLSCSPISGHRSVSWYQQTPGQGLQFLFEYFSETQRNKGNFPGRFSGRQFSNSRSEMNVSTLELGDSALYLCASSPFRGLEETQYFGPGTRLLVL.

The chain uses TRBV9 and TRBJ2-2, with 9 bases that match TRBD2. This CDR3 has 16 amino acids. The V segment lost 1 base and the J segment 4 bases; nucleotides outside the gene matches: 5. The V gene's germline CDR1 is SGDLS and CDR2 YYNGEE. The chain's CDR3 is CASSVSAGGSTGELFF. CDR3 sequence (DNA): TGTGCCAGCAGCGTATCTGCGGGAGGGAGCACCGGGGAGCTGTTTTTT.

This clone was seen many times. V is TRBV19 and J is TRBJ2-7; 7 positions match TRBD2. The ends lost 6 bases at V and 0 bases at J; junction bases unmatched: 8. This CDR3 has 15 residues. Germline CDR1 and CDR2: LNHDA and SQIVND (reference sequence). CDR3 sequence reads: CASSPWGRGSYEQYF. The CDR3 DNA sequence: TGTGCCAGTAGCCCGTGGGGGAGGGGCTCCTACGAGCAGTACTTC.

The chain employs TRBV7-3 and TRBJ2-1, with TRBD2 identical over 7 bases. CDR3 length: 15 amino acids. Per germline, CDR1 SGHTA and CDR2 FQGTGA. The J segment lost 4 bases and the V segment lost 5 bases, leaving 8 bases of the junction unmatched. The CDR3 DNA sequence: TGTGCCAGCAGCCTCCAACTAGCGATTTACAATGAGCAGTTCTTC. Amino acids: CASSLQLAIYNEQFF.

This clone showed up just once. The CDR3 is CASSVGLAAHEQFF. DNA for the CDR3: TGTGCCAGCAGCGTTGGACTAGCGGCCCATGAGCAGTTCTTC. The chain is built from TRBV9 and TRBJ2-1; the match to TRBD2 covers 10 bases. This CDR3 has 14 amino acids. Germline V CDR1 and CDR2: SGDLS, YYNGEE. J was trimmed by 8 bases and V by 2 bases; bases with no gene match: 4.

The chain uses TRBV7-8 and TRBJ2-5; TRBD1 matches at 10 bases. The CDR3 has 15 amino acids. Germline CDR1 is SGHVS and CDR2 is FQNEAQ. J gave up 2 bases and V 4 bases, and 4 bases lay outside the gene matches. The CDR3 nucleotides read TGTGCCAGCAGCTCCCGGACAGGGGGACAAGAGACCCAGTACTTC. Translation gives CASSSRTGGQETQYF.

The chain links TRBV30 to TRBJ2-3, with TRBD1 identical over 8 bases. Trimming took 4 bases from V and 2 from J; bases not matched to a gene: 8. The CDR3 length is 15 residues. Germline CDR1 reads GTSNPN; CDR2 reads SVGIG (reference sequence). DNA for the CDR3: TGTGCCTGGACCTCATGGGACAGGATCACAGATACGCAGTATTTT. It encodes CAWTSWDRITDTQYF.